One and the same sample provided the 7 T cell receptor beta chains below, sequenced in a study of TIL therapy for anti-PD-1-resistant metastatic lung cancer. Time point defined: pre-treatment sample, taken before nivolumab and TIL therapy. The tumor samples were excised metastases, mostly pleural nodules or supraclavicular lymph nodes. Sequencing used immunoSEQ v3. Sequenced by immunoSEQ multiplex PCR; TCRdb stores in-frame clones only, minus some. The table lists around 26,000 clones, approximately 57% of them singletons. The specimen was tumor tissue, collected at baseline. The receptors shown here come from a woman aged 25-80 years with non-small cell lung cancer.

V usage is TRBV4-1 and J usage is TRBJ2-2; D possibly corresponds to TRBD2 (6 bases). The CDR3 runs to 15 residues. Deletions cut 1 base from V and 6 bases from J, with 12 bases between. Germline V gene data show CDR1 as MGHRA and CDR2 as YSYEKL. The CDR3 sequence is CASSQAMGLPGELFF. The CDR3 region has the DNA TGCGCCAGCAGCCAAGCGATGGGACTCCCCGGGGAGCTGTTTTTT.

This rearrangement joins TRBV14 to TRBJ1-1; D is unresolved. The CDR3 runs to 17 residues. Per germline, CDR1 SGHDN and CDR2 FVKESK. V was shortened by 0 bases and J by 2 bases, with 16 bases between the two germline ends. DNA of the CDR3: TGTGCCAGCAGCCAAGATCGGTCCTCGCTGGGTAACACTGAAGCTTTCTTT. Residues: CASSQDRSSLGNTEAFF.

The genes are TRBV7-8 and TRBJ1-2, with 7 bases aligning to TRBD1. This CDR3 comprises 19 residues. CDR1 SGHVS and CDR2 FQNEAQ come from the germline V gene. Germline trimming cut 4 bases from V and 6 bases from J; bases unmatched to any gene: 23. CDR3 region: CASSYLLSSVTTGYHGYTF. CDR3 DNA sequence: TGTGCCAGCAGCTACTTATTGTCTTCAGTGACGACAGGGTACCATGGCTACACCTTC.

This chain uses TRBV6-5 with TRBJ1-5, with a tentative D call TRBD1 (5 bases). Germline V gene data show CDR1 as MNHEY and CDR2 as SVGAGI. There are 13 residues in the CDR3. V lost 4 bases to trimming and J lost 4 bases, with 8 bases between them. For the CDR3, the DNA is TGTGCCAGCAGTTGGGGCCTAAATCAGCCCCAGCATTTT. Translation: CASSWGLNQPQHF.

This chain connects TRBV19 to TRBJ2-6, with 7 positions matching TRBD1. Germline CDR1 is LNHDA and CDR2 is SQIVND (reference sequence). This CDR3 spans 16 amino acids. V lost 6 bases to trimming and J lost 2 bases; unmatched junction nucleotides: 7. This CDR3 is CASSWTGRAGANVLTF. The CDR3 nucleotides are TGTGCCAGTAGCTGGACAGGCCGCGCTGGGGCCAACGTCCTGACTTTC.

The chain uses TRBV7-8 and TRBJ1-1, with D tentatively TRBD1 (5 bases). V was shortened by 1 base and J by 1 base, with 10 bases between the two germline ends. Looked up from germline, CDR1 is SGHVS and CDR2 is FQNEAQ. The CDR3 is 15 amino acids. The CDR3: CASSLVPGWNTEAFF. In DNA form, the CDR3 reads TGTGCCAGCAGCTTAGTCCCAGGGTGGAACACTGAAGCTTTCTTT.

J is TRBJ2-7 and V is TRBV6-5; no clear D gene. There are 12 residues in the CDR3. Deletions cut 7 bases from V and 3 bases from J, with 10 bases between. Germline assignment: CDR1 MNHEY and CDR2 SVGAGI. The CDR3 is CASKGNYYEQYF. The CDR3 nucleotides read TGTGCCAGCAAGGGTAACTACTACGAGCAGTACTTC.